Only a few counts were recorded for the clone carrying this T cell receptor beta chain. Its target is not known. At one end the junction does not follow the germline gene, possibly because of a read error. This CDR3 is built from 15 residues. The germline V gene encodes CDR1 SSHAT and CDR2 FNYEAQ (reference sequence). The sample belongs to a study of T cell repertoires in cytomegalovirus infection. Study background: Both a matching HLA type and CMV infection were indicated by public TCR beta signatures.

One entry per CDR3 protein, called by TCRdb with MiXCR from the reads. The data contain approximately 990,000 distinct CDR3 sequences, approximately 31% of them singletons. Findings and caveats of the study: Cumulative public TCR beta family frequency identified carriers of CMV plus the relevant HLA.

This sequence was found in a human donor in good health (CMV status not recorded). Some clones in this sample may be carry-over from other donors' samples. The J gene is TRBJ2-5, the V gene TRBV7-7; tentative D call: TRBD2 (6 bases). Specimen: cultured CD8+ T cells from PBMCs, collected from culture after CMV antigen stimulation. The CDR3 is CASSPRMGTQETQYF. The CDR3 nucleotides read TGTGCTAGCAGCCCGAGAATGGGGACTCAAGAGACCCAGTACTTC.